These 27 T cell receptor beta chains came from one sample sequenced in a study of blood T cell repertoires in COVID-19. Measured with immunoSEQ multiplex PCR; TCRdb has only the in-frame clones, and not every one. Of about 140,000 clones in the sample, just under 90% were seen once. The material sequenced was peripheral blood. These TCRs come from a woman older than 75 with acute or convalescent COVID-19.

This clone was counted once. The CDR3 DNA follows: TGTGCCAGCAGCCAAACTACAGGGGGAGGACATGGCTACACCTTC. Encoded protein: CASSQTTGGGHGYTF. The chain combines TRBV14 with TRBJ1-2; 8 bases line up with TRBD1. V shed 2 bases, J shed 6 bases, and the junction held 8 bases outside the gene matches. The CDR3 totals 15 residues. Germline CDR1 SGHDN, CDR2 FVKESK.

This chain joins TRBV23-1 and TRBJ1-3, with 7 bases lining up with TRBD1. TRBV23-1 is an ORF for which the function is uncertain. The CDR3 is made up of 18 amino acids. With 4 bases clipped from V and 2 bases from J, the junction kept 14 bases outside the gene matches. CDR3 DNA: TGCGCCAGCAGTCTCCCCCCCCAACAGGGGTTCCCTGGAAACACCATATATTTT. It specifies CASSLPPQQGFPGNTIYF.

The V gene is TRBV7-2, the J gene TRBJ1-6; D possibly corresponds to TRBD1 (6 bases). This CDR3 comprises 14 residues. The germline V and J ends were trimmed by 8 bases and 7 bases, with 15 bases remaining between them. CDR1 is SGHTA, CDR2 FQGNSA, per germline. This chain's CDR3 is CASLDQGWNSPLHF. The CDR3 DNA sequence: TGTGCCAGCCTTGACCAGGGGTGGAATTCACCCCTCCACTTT.

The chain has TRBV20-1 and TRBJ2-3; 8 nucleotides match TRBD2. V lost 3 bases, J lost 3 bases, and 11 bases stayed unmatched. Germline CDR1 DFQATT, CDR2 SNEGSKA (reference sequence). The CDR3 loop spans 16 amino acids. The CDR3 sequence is CSASRSGGRGTDTQYF. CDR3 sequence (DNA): TGCAGTGCTAGTCGAAGCGGGGGCCGGGGAACAGATACGCAGTATTTT.

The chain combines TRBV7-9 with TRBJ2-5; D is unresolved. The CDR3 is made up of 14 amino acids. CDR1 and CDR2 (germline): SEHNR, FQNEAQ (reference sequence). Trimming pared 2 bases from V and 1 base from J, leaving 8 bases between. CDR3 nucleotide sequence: TGTGCCAGCAGCTTATCAGAATTCCAAGAGACCCAGTACTTC. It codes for CASSLSEFQETQYF.

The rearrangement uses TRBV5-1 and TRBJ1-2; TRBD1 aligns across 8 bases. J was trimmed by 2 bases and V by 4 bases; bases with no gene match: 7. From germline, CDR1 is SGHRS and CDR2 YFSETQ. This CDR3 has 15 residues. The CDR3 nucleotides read TGCGCCAGCAGCACACATGGACAGGGAAACTATGGCTACACCTTC. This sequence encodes CASSTHGQGNYGYTF.

In nucleotides, the CDR3 is TGTGCCAGCAGCCAACTTGGCGGGCAGTACTTC. Protein sequence: CASSQLGGQYF. The chain links TRBV3-1 (or the pseudogene TRBV3-2) to TRBJ2-7, with D unresolved. Germline CDR1 LGHDT, CDR2 YNNKEL (reference sequence). V shed 2 bases and J shed 9 bases, with 8 bases lying between them. This CDR3 spans 11 amino acids.

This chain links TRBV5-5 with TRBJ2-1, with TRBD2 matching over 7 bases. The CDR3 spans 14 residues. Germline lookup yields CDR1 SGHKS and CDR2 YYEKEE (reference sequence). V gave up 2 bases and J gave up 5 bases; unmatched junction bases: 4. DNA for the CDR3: TGTGCCAGCAGCTTATCTACTAGCGACAATGAGCAGTTCTTC. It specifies CASSLSTSDNEQFF.

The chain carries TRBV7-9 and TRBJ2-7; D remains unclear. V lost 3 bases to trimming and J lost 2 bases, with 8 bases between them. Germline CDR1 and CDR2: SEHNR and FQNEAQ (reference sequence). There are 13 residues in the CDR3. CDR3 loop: CASSFGATYEQYF. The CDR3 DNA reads TGTGCCAGCAGCTTTGGAGCTACCTACGAGCAGTACTTC.

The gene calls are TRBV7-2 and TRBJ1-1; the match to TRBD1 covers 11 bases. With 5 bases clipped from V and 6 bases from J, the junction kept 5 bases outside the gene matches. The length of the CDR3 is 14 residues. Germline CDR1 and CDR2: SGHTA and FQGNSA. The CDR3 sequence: CASSLGQGVAEAFF. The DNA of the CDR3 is TGTGCCAGCAGCCTGGGACAGGGGGTCGCTGAAGCTTTCTTT.

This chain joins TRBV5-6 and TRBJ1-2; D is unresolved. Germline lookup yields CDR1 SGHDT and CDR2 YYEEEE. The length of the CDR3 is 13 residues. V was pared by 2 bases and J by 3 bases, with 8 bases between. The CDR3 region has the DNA TGTGCCAGCAGCTTTATGTCTGACTATGGCTACACCTTC. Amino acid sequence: CASSFMSDYGYTF.

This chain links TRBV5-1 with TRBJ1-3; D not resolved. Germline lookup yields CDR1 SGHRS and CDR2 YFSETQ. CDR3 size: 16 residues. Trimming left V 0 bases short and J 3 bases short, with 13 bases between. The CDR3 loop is CASSLEGTGSGNTIYF. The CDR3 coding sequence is TGCGCCAGCAGCTTGGAGGGAACGGGGAGTGGAAACACCATATATTTT.

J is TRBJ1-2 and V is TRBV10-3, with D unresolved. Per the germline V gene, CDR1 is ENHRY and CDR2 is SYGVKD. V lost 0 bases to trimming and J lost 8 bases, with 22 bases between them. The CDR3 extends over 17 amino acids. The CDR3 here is CAISESTITAQSTGYTF. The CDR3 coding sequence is TGTGCCATCAGTGAGTCGACCATAACAGCCCAAAGTACGGGCTACACCTTC.

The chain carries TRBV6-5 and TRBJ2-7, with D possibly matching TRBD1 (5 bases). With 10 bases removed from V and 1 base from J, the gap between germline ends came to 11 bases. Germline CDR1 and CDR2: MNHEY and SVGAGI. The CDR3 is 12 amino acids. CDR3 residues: CATTGNSYEQYF. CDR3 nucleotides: TGTGCCACCACAGGTAATTCCTACGAGCAGTACTTC.

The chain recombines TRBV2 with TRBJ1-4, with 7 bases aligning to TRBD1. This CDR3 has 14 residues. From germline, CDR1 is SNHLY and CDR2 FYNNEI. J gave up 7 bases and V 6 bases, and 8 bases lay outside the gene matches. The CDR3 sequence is CASRTTGNSEKLFF. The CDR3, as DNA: TGTGCCAGCAGGACGACAGGGAATTCTGAAAAACTGTTTTTT.

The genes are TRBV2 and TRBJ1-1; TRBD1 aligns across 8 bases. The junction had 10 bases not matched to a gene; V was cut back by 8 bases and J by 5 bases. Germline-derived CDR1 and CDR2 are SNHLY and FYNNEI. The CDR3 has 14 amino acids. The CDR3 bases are TGTGCCAGCCGCGAGGACAGGGCTAGGACTGAAGCTTTCTTT. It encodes CASREDRARTEAFF.

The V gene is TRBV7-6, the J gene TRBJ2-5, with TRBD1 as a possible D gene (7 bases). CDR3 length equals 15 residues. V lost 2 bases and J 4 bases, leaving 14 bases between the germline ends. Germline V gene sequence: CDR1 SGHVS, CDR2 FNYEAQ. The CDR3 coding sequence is TGTGCCAGCAGCTTAACAGGGGACTTATCAGAGACCCAGTACTTC. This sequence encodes CASSLTGDLSETQYF. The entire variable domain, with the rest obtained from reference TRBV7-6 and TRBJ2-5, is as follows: GAGVSQSPRYKVTKRGQDVALRCDPISGHVSLYWYRQALGQGPEFLTYFNYEAQQDKSGLPNDRFSAERPEGSISTLTIQRTEQRDSAMYRCASSLTGDLSETQYFGPGTRLLVL.

Here the CDR3 reads CASSPLDRGGTEAFF. In nucleotides, the CDR3 is TGTGCCAGCAGTCCTCTCGACAGGGGGGGCACTGAAGCTTTCTTT. V gene TRBV6-6 combines with J gene TRBJ1-1; 9 bases line up with TRBD1. In germline, CDR1 is MNHNY, CDR2 SVGAGI (reference sequence). CDR3 length equals 15 residues. J gave up 4 bases and V 5 bases, and 8 bases lay outside the gene matches.

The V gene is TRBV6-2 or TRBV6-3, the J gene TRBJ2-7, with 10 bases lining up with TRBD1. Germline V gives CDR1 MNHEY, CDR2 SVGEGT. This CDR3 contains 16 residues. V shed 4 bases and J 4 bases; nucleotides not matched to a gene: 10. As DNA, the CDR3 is TGTGCCAGCAGTTCCCGTGCCGGGACAGGGGCTTACGAGCAGTACTTC. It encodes CASSSRAGTGAYEQYF.

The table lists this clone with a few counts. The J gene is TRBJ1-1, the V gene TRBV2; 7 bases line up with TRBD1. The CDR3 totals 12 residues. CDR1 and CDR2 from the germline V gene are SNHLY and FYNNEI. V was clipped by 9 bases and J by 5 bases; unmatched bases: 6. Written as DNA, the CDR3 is TGTGCCAGTGGACAGGTGAGGACTGAAGCTTTCTTT. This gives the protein CASGQVRTEAFF.

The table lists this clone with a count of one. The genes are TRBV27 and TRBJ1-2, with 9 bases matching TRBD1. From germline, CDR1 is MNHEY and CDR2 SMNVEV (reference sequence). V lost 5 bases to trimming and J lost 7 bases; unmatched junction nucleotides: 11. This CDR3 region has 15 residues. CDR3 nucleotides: TGTGCCAGCAGTCCGCAACAGGGGGCGATTCGTGGCTACACCTTC. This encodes CASSPQQGAIRGYTF.

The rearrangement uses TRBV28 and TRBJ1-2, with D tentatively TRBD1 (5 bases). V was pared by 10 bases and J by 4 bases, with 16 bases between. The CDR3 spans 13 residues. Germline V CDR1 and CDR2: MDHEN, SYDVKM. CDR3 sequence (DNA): TGTGCCATACCACGTAGGGGAACCTATGGCTACACCTTC. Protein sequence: CAIPRRGTYGYTF.

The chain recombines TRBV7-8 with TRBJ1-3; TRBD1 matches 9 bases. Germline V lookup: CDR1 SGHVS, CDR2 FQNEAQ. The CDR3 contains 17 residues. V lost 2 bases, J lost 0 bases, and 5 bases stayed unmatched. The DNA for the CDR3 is TGTGCCAGCAGCTTACGGGACAGGGAGATCTCTGGAAACACCATATATTTT. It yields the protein CASSLRDREISGNTIYF.

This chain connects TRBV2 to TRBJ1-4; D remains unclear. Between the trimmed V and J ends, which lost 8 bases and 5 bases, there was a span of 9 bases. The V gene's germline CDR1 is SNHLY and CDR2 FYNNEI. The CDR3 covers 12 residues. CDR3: CASRGLNEKLFF. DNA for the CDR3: TGTGCCAGCCGAGGGTTGAATGAAAAACTGTTTTTT. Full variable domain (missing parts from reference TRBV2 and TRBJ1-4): EPEVTQTPSHQVTQMGQEVILRCVPISNHLYFYWYRQILGQKVEFLVSFYNNEISEKSEIFDDQFSVERPDGSNFTLKIRSTKLEDSAMYFCASRGLNEKLFFGSGTQLSVL.

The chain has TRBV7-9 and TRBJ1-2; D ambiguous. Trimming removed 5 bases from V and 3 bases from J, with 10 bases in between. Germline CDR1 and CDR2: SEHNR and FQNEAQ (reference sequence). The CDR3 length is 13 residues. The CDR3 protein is CASSPLGYYGYTF. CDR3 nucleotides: TGTGCCAGCAGCCCCCTAGGTTACTATGGCTACACCTTC.

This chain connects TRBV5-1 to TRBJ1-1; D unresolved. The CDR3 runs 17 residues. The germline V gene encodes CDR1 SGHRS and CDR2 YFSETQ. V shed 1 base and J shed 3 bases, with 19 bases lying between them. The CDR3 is CASSLNLFGDPDTEAFF. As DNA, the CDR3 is TGCGCCAGCAGCTTGAATCTGTTCGGGGATCCCGACACTGAAGCTTTCTTT.

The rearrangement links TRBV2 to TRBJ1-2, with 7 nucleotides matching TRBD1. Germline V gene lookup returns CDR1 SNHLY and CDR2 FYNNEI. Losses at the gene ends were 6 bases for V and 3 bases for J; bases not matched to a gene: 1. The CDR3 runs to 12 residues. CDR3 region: CASRQGDYGYTF. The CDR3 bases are TGTGCCAGCAGGCAGGGGGACTATGGCTACACCTTC. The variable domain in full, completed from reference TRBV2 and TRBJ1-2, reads EPEVTQTPSHQVTQMGQEVILRCVPISNHLYFYWYRQILGQKVEFLVSFYNNEISEKSEIFDDQFSVERPDGSNFTLKIRSTKLEDSAMYFCASRQGDYGYTFGSGTRLTVV.